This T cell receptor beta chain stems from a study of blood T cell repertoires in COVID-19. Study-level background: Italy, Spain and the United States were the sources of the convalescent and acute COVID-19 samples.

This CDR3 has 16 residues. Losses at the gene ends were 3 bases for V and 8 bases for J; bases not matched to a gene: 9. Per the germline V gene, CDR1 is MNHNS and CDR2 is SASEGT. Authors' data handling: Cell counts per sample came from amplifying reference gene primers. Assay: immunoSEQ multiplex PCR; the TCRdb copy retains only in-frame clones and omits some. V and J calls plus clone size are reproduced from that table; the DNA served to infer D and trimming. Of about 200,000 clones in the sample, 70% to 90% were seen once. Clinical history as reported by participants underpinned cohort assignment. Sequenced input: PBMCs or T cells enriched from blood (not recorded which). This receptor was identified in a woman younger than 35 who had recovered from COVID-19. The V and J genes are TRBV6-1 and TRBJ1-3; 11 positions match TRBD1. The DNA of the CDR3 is TGTGCCAGCAGTGATACCCCCGGGACAGGGGGGGACACCATATATTTT. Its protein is CASSDTPGTGGDTIYF.